Listed here are 31 T cell receptor beta chains from one sample, sequenced in a study of graft-versus-host responses after intestinal transplantation. No antigen has been identified for these receptors. Only in-frame clones appear in the TCRdb table, and some are missing; sequencing was by immunoSEQ multiplex PCR. The data contain tens of thousands of clones, 90% to 95% of them singletons. This specimen consisted of unstimulated CD8+ T cells sorted from spleen or lymph node cells, obtained before intestinal transplant. Receptor source: a human donor who received an intestinal transplant.

This sequence joins TRBV6-5 and TRBJ2-7; D is ambiguous. The CDR3 sequence is 13 residues long. Looked up from germline, CDR1 is MNHEY and CDR2 is SVGAGI. The germline V and J ends were trimmed by 2 bases and 7 bases, with 12 bases remaining between them. The CDR3 DNA follows: TGTGCCAGCAGTTACATCGGCATCGGGGAGCAGTACTTC. Translated, it gives CASSYIGIGEQYF.

The chain is built from TRBV28 and TRBJ2-1; possible D gene TRBD2, 5 bases. The germline V gene has CDR1 MDHEN and CDR2 SYDVKM. The CDR3 has 11 residues. Trimming cost V 6 bases and J 6 bases, with 6 bases left between them. The CDR3 sequence is CASRGSNEQFF. As DNA, the CDR3 is TGTGCCAGCAGGGGGAGCAATGAGCAGTTCTTC.

The chain uses TRBV15 and TRBJ2-1; D might be TRBD2 (5 bases). Per the germline V gene, CDR1 is LNHNV and CDR2 is YYDKDF (reference sequence). The CDR3 runs 15 residues. V was clipped by 5 bases and J by 0 bases, with 11 bases between them. The CDR3 loop reads CATSPRASSYNEQFF. CDR3 in DNA: TGTGCCACCAGCCCGCGGGCCAGCTCCTACAATGAGCAGTTCTTC. The full variable domain, with the rest looked up from reference TRBV15 and TRBJ2-1, is DAMVIQNPRYQVTQFGKPVTLSCSQTLNHNVMYWYQQKSSQAPKLLFHYYDKDFNNEADTPDNFQSRRPNTSFCFLDIRSPGLGDTAMYLCATSPRASSYNEQFFGPGTRLTVL.

The chain recombines TRBV13 with TRBJ1-1, with D unresolved. V gave up 3 bases and J gave up 3 bases, with 8 bases separating them. Germline V gene lookup returns CDR1 PRHDT and CDR2 FYEKMQ (reference sequence). CDR3 length: 13 amino acids. CDR3 sequence reads: CASSLEVYTEAFF. CDR3 coding DNA: TGTGCCAGCAGCTTGGAGGTTTACACTGAAGCTTTCTTT.

V is TRBV6-5 and J is TRBJ2-1; D is uncertain. Per the germline V gene, CDR1 is MNHEY and CDR2 is SVGAGI. V dropped 0 bases and J dropped 1 base, with 7 bases sitting between them. There are 15 residues in the CDR3. The CDR3 sequence is CASSYSGPSYNEQFF. The DNA for the CDR3 is TGTGCCAGCAGTTACTCTGGCCCTTCCTACAATGAGCAGTTCTTC.

This clone was observed a handful of times. The chain carries TRBV4-2 and TRBJ2-7; the D gene is possibly TRBD1 (7 bases). From germline, CDR1 is LGHNA and CDR2 YNFKEQ. Trimming stripped 4 bases from V and 2 bases from J, with 15 bases between. The CDR3 extends over 15 amino acids. The CDR3: CASSPTGEDPYEQYF. As DNA, the CDR3 is TGTGCCAGCAGCCCAACAGGGGAGGACCCCTACGAGCAGTACTTC.

The chain carries TRBV5-1 and TRBJ1-1; the match to TRBD1 covers 11 bases. CDR3 size: 16 residues. Germline lookup yields CDR1 SGHRS and CDR2 YFSETQ. With 0 bases clipped from V and 0 bases from J, the junction kept 1 base outside the gene matches. This chain's CDR3 is CASSLGTGGLNTEAFF. The CDR3 DNA follows: TGCGCCAGCAGCTTGGGGACAGGGGGCTTGAACACTGAAGCTTTCTTT.

J is TRBJ2-7 and V is TRBV6-1, with 8 positions matching TRBD2. This CDR3 is built from 16 residues. Germline assignment: CDR1 MNHNS and CDR2 SASEGT. The J segment lost 6 bases and the V segment lost 2 bases, leaving 12 bases of the junction unmatched. The CDR3 protein is CASSEFRSGSIGEQYF. The DNA for the CDR3 is TGTGCCAGCAGTGAATTTAGAAGCGGGAGCATTGGCGAGCAGTACTTC.

V and J are TRBV6-5 and TRBJ2-7, with 7 bases aligning to TRBD2. The CDR3 is 15 amino acids. J was trimmed by 0 bases and V by 4 bases; bases with no gene match: 6. CDR1 is MNHEY, CDR2 SVGAGI, per germline. In DNA form, the CDR3 reads TGTGCCAGCAGTTCATTCGGCGGGAGCTCCTACGAGCAGTACTTC. It specifies CASSSFGGSSYEQYF.

This chain connects TRBV10-2 to TRBJ2-7; weak D call: TRBD1 (5 bases). CDR3 length: 12 residues. Germline CDR1 is WSHSY and CDR2 is SAAADI. V was shortened by 4 bases and J by 5 bases, with 9 bases between the two germline ends. The chain's CDR3 is CASSGTRDEQYF. The CDR3 nucleotides are TGCGCCAGCAGTGGGACAAGAGACGAGCAGTACTTC.

This chain links TRBV6-1 with TRBJ2-7; 8 bases match TRBD1. CDR3 length: 14 residues. With 6 bases clipped from V and 5 bases from J, the junction kept 9 bases outside the gene matches. CDR1 and CDR2 (germline): MNHNS, SASEGT. The DNA of the CDR3 is TGTGCCAGCAGATCCGGACAGGGTCTGAACGAGCAGTACTTC. This gives the protein CASRSGQGLNEQYF.

The chain is built from TRBV27 and TRBJ2-3, with 10 bases fitting TRBD2. In germline, CDR1 is MNHEY, CDR2 SMNVEV (reference sequence). The CDR3 has 16 residues. The V and J ends lost 4 bases and 1 base, in that order; junction bases with no gene match: 5. The chain's CDR3 is CASSYNGLAGTDTQYF. In DNA, the CDR3 is TGTGCCAGCAGTTATAATGGACTAGCGGGCACAGATACGCAGTATTTT.

The chain uses TRBV29-1 and TRBJ2-3; 8 nucleotides match TRBD1. Per germline, CDR1 SQVTM and CDR2 ANQGSEA. J gave up 6 bases and V 0 bases, and 11 bases lay outside the gene matches. CDR3 length: 16 residues. The CDR3 region has the DNA TGCAGCGTTGAAGATTTTCTAGGGACAGGAGCCGATACGCAGTATTTT. It yields the protein CSVEDFLGTGADTQYF.

This clone has only one observation. The chain uses TRBV5-1 and TRBJ2-7, with 12 bases matching TRBD2. This CDR3 comprises 15 residues. V lost 4 bases to trimming and J lost 4 bases; unmatched junction nucleotides: 6. The germline gives CDR1 SGHRS, CDR2 YFSETQ. CDR3: CASSQSSGRAYEQYF. As DNA, the CDR3 is TGCGCCAGCAGCCAATCTAGCGGGAGGGCGTACGAGCAGTACTTC.

The chain carries TRBV6-1 and TRBJ2-3, with D possibly being TRBD1 (6 bases). The CDR3 runs to 15 residues. Germline-derived CDR1 and CDR2 are MNHNS and SASEGT. V was cut by 8 bases and J by 0 bases, with 15 bases left in between. The CDR3 coding sequence is TGTGCCAGCTCTCACCGGGACATAAGCACAGATACGCAGTATTTT. Protein: CASSHRDISTDTQYF.

The gene calls are TRBV7-2 and TRBJ2-5, with a tentative D call TRBD1 (5 bases). Matching the DNA end better, TRBJ2-7 makes the J call doubtful. CDR1 is SGHTA, CDR2 FQGNSA, per germline. There are 15 residues in the CDR3. This chain's CDR3 is CASSLQGDPSYEQYF. CDR3 bases: TGTGCCAGCAGCTTACAGGGCGATCCTTCCTACGAGCAGTACTTC.

This chain joins TRBV7-9 and TRBJ2-1, with 7 bases fitting TRBD1. This CDR3 comprises 16 residues. From germline, CDR1 is SEHNR and CDR2 FQNEAQ (reference sequence). The J segment lost 5 bases and the V segment lost 3 bases, leaving 10 bases of the junction unmatched. CDR3 nucleotide sequence: TGTGCCAGCAGCTTGTCGGAGACAGGGCCGAACAATGAGCAGTTCTTC. It codes for CASSLSETGPNNEQFF. Using reference TRBV7-9 and TRBJ2-1 for the parts outside the CDR3, the full variable domain is DTGVSQNPRHKITKRGQNVTFRCDPISEHNRLYWYRQTLGQGPEFLTYFQNEAQLEKSRLLSDRFSAERPKGSFSTLEIQRTEQGDSAMYLCASSLSETGPNNEQFFGPGTRLTVL.

The rearrangement uses TRBV4-1 and TRBJ2-7; D gene uncertain. The CDR3 is 13 amino acids. Germline V CDR1 and CDR2: MGHRA, YSYEKL. Trimming shortened V by 1 base and J by 3 bases, and 7 bases separated the two germline ends. This CDR3 is CASSQGPFYEQYF. The CDR3, as DNA: TGCGCCAGCAGCCAAGGTCCTTTCTACGAGCAGTACTTC.

The genes are TRBV15 and TRBJ2-4; tentatively, D is TRBD1 (5 bases). From germline, CDR1 is LNHNV and CDR2 YYDKDF (reference sequence). This CDR3 comprises 15 residues. The V gene lost 5 bases and the J gene lost 11 bases, with 22 bases spanning the gap. The CDR3 region has the DNA TGTGCCACCAGCCCGACAAGAGGACAAGGGGTGGTTCAGTACTTC. It codes for CATSPTRGQGVVQYF.

The chain links TRBV6-6 to TRBJ1-1, with D perhaps matching TRBD1 (5 bases). V lost 7 bases, J lost 7 bases, and 13 bases lay in between. The germline V gene has CDR1 MNHNY and CDR2 SVGAGI (reference sequence). This CDR3 has 12 residues. CDR3 amino acids: CASTPATGEAFF. The CDR3 DNA reads TGTGCCAGCACCCCTGCAACAGGTGAAGCTTTCTTT.

The gene calls are TRBV30 and TRBJ2-6, with TRBD1 matching 9 bases. There are 17 residues in the CDR3. The ends lost 1 base at V and 0 bases at J; junction bases unmatched: 4. CDR1 is GTSNPN and CDR2 is SVGIG in the germline V gene (reference sequence). CDR3 region: CAWSGTGVSSGANVLTF. The CDR3 bases are TGTGCCTGGAGTGGGACAGGGGTTAGCTCTGGGGCCAACGTCCTGACTTTC.

V usage is TRBV19 and J usage is TRBJ2-7; 10 nucleotides align to TRBD2. Trimming cost V 1 base and J 2 bases; bases outside gene matches: 2. Germline loops: CDR1 LNHDA, CDR2 SQIVND (reference sequence). This CDR3 has 15 amino acids. CDR3 sequence reads: CASSIGLAGAYEQYF. The CDR3 DNA reads as TGTGCCAGTAGTATAGGGCTAGCGGGAGCCTACGAGCAGTACTTC.

The chain has TRBV6-1 and TRBJ2-1; 7 bases agree with TRBD1. The germline V gene encodes CDR1 MNHNS and CDR2 SASEGT. The trim removed 2 bases at V and 4 bases at J, leaving 8 bases unmatched. The CDR3 totals 16 residues. This CDR3 reads CASSERHRGYYNEQFF. The CDR3 coding sequence is TGTGCCAGCAGTGAACGGCACAGGGGTTATTACAATGAGCAGTTCTTC.

The V gene is TRBV7-6, the J gene TRBJ2-1; D perhaps matches TRBD2 (5 bases). This CDR3 region has 16 residues. CDR1 is SGHVS and CDR2 is FNYEAQ in the germline V gene. The V and J ends lost 1 base and 7 bases respectively, with 17 bases between them. CDR3: CASSLEGPSGRNEQFF. In nucleotides, the CDR3 is TGTGCCAGCAGCTTAGAGGGCCCCTCGGGGAGAAATGAGCAGTTCTTC.

J is TRBJ2-7 and V is TRBV21-1; the table's D call of TRBD2 was not tested on the DNA. TRBV21-1 is given as a pseudogene. The CDR3 runs to 17 residues. The CDR3 coding sequence is TGTGCCAGCAGCTCAAGAGCGGAGCGGGTGGAACCCTACGAGCAGTACTTC. Protein product: CASSSRAERVEPYEQYF.

The rearrangement links TRBV4-1 to TRBJ2-1; the match to TRBD2 covers 9 bases. CDR1 MGHRA and CDR2 YSYEKL come from the germline V gene. Germline trimming cut 0 bases from V and 7 bases from J; bases unmatched to any gene: 7. The CDR3 contains 16 residues. Written as DNA, the CDR3 is TGCGCCAGCAGCCAAGATGGGACTAGCTTCGGAAATGAGCAGTTCTTC. It specifies CASSQDGTSFGNEQFF.

V and J are TRBV5-6 and TRBJ2-2, with a weak D call TRBD1 (5 bases). The germline V gene has CDR1 SGHDT and CDR2 YYEEEE. The CDR3 runs 15 residues. Trimming took 4 bases from V and 1 from J, leaving 11 bases between them. The CDR3 region is CASSQLTVNTGELFF. Here the CDR3 DNA reads TGTGCCAGCAGCCAACTGACAGTGAACACCGGGGAGCTGTTTTTT.

The chain is built from TRBV6-1 and TRBJ2-7, with D perhaps TRBD1 (5 bases). CDR3 length equals 14 residues. CDR1 is MNHNS, CDR2 SASEGT, per germline. V was clipped by 2 bases and J by 4 bases, with 12 bases between them. The CDR3 region is CASSESDNLYEQYF. As DNA, the CDR3 is TGTGCCAGCAGTGAATCGGACAACCTTTACGAGCAGTACTTC.

The CDR3 loop reads CASGSWTGKSTGELFF. The CDR3 bases are TGTGCTAGTGGTTCGTGGACAGGGAAATCCACCGGGGAGCTGTTTTTT. The chain carries TRBV12-5 and TRBJ2-2, with 8 bases lining up with TRBD1. V lost 4 bases and J lost 4; bases outside the gene matches: 8. Per germline, CDR1 LGHNT and CDR2 FRNRAP. CDR3 length: 16 residues.

The rearrangement links TRBV7-6 to TRBJ2-1; 16 bases are shared with TRBD2. The junction had 5 bases not matched to a gene; V was cut back by 5 bases and J by 4 bases. Germline V CDR1 and CDR2: SGHVS, FNYEAQ. This CDR3 comprises 17 residues. This CDR3 is CASSLGLAGGLYNEQFF. The CDR3 DNA reads TGTGCCAGCAGCCTGGGACTAGCGGGGGGGTTATACAATGAGCAGTTCTTC.

The gene calls are TRBV29-1 and TRBJ2-1, with TRBD2 matching over 8 bases. The germline gives CDR1 SQVTM, CDR2 ANQGSEA. V lost 6 bases and J lost 6; bases outside the gene matches: 7. This CDR3 has 13 residues. The CDR3 sequence: CSVPGLGLNEQFF. For the CDR3, the DNA is TGCAGCGTGCCGGGACTAGGCCTCAATGAGCAGTTCTTC.